One sample yielded the 4 T cell receptor beta chains listed below, sequenced in a study of regulatory and conventional T cells in RAG deficiency. The sorted regulatory T cells were CD4+, CD25-high and CD127-low, with genomic DNA sequenced. Sequencing was performed with immunoSEQ multiplex PCR; in TCRdb, only in-frame clones are kept and a portion is missing. The table shows approximately 500 clones, with about 85% occurring only once. The sample was Tregs sorted from blood. The receptor source for this set is a human donor with RAG deficiency presenting as severe combined immunodeficiency.

This clone has a handful of counts. The gene calls are TRBV4-3 and TRBJ1-1; 9 positions agree with TRBD1. The CDR3 length is 15 residues. The germline V gene encodes CDR1 LGHNA and CDR2 YSLEER. V gave up 3 bases and J gave up 6 bases; unmatched junction bases: 8. This CDR3 is CASSQGLGQGPEAFF. The CDR3 coding sequence is TGCGCCAGCAGCCAGGGTTTGGGACAGGGCCCTGAAGCTTTCTTT.

The chain is built from TRBV12-5 and TRBJ2-1, with D tentatively TRBD1 or TRBD2 (5 bases each). The V end was cut by 1 base, the J end by 2 bases, with 12 bases between. This CDR3 is built from 16 residues. From germline, CDR1 is LGHNT and CDR2 FRNRAP. The CDR3 coding sequence is TGTGCTAGTGGTTTGGGGGACCGGCGTCCCTACAATGAGCAGTTCTTC. Translation: CASGLGDRRPYNEQFF. The full variable domain, completed using reference TRBV12-5 and TRBJ2-1, is DARVTQTPRHKVTEMGQEVTMRCQPILGHNTVFWYRQTMMQGLELLAYFRNRAPLDDSGMPKDRFSAEMPDATLATLKIQPSEPRDSAVYFCASGLGDRRPYNEQFFGPGTRLTVL.

The DNA of the CDR3 is TGCGCCAGCAGTTGGGTGTCAGGATCGCGAAAGACCTATGGCTACACCTTC. Its protein product is CASSWVSGSRKTYGYTF. This chain connects TRBV10-1 to TRBJ1-2; D gene unclear. V gave up 5 bases and J gave up 4 bases, with 23 bases separating them. The CDR3 totals 17 residues. Germline loops: CDR1 WNHNN, CDR2 SYGVQD (reference sequence).

The chain couples TRBV7-2 to TRBJ1-6, with D possibly matching TRBD1 (6 bases). Germline lookup yields CDR1 SGHTA and CDR2 FQGNSA. This CDR3 contains 14 residues. V lost 3 bases and J lost 6, with 9 bases in between. CDR3 in DNA: TGTGCCAGCAGCTTCCCGGACAGTAATTCACCCCTCCACTTT. Translating gives CASSFPDSNSPLHF.